The 9 T cell receptor beta chains listed next were all sequenced from one sample in a study of T-cell reconstitution after alpha-beta-depleted transplantation in children (dated by TCRdb to the mid-2010s). Read against the paper, the sample's time point label means: day 60 (about 2 months) after transplantation. This specimen's treatment or condition label, per the study, means: allogeneic hematopoietic cell transplantation with graft depleted of TCRalphabeta T cells and CD19 B cells. Libraries were prepared through PCR. Instrument on record: Illumina HiSeq 2500. Molecular barcoding was employed in the preparation of TCR libraries, with unique molecular identifiers being used to normalize TCRbeta repertoire quantification. The public reads were reprocessed in TCRdb via fastp at Q25 and MiXCR, keeping in-frame beta chains. Each record represents a unique CDR3 protein, reported with the most common genes and DNA among its rows. The sample table holds around 25,000 distinct CDR3 sequences, of which roughly a sixth were seen once. Roughly 37% of the sample comes from the top ten.

This material consisted of PBMCs, mostly from graft donor cells, taken 60 days after TCRalphabeta/CD19-depleted stem cell transplant. These receptor sequences come from a male patient aged 2 to 10 who had a stem cell transplant for acute lymphoblastic leukemia, so the T cells may come from the graft donor.

This clonotype occurred many times. The rearrangement joins TRBV30 to TRBJ1-2, with a tentative D call TRBD1 (6 bases). Germline V gene data show CDR1 as GTSNPN and CDR2 as SVGIG (reference sequence). V was shortened by 8 bases and J by 2 bases, with 15 bases between the two germline ends. The CDR3 runs 13 residues. This CDR3 reads CAGLRTANYGYTF. In nucleotides, the CDR3 is TGTGCCGGCCTCCGGACAGCAAACTATGGCTACACCTTC.

This clonotype was recorded at least ten times. The chain combines TRBV6-5 with TRBJ2-7, with 7 bases lining up with TRBD1. The CDR3 has 15 residues. The J segment lost 4 bases and the V segment lost 6 bases, leaving 12 bases of the junction unmatched. Germline CDR1 and CDR2: MNHEY and SVGAGI. CDR3 sequence (DNA): TGTGCCAGCAGCCTGACCCCGGGACAGATGTACGAGCAGTACTTC. It specifies CASSLTPGQMYEQYF.

A remark on this clonotype: This clone may be a read error of a much larger clone one base away. V usage is TRBV5-1 and J usage is TRBJ2-3; unclear D gene. This CDR3 region has 14 residues. CDR1 and CDR2 (germline): SGHRS, YFSETQ. In nucleotides, the CDR3 is TGCTCCAGCAGCTTAAGCAGGCTCACAGATACGCAGTATTTT. Translation gives CSSSLSRLTDTQYF.

This clonotype was detected many times. The chain carries TRBV20-1 and TRBJ2-1; possibly TRBD2 for D (6 bases). Germline CDR1 and CDR2: DFQATT and SNEGSKA (reference sequence). This CDR3 comprises 14 residues. V was trimmed by 6 bases and J by 5 bases, leaving 17 bases between them. The CDR3 protein is CSAAAGTGNNEQFF. DNA of the CDR3: TGCAGTGCCGCAGCCGGGACTGGCAACAATGAGCAGTTCTTC.

This sequence joins TRBV7-8 and TRBJ2-2; 10 bases are a match to TRBD2. The germline V gene encodes CDR1 SGHVS and CDR2 FQNEAQ. Trimming took 6 bases from V and 4 from J; bases not matched to a gene: 11. CDR3 length equals 17 residues. In DNA, the CDR3 is TGTGCCAGCAGTCGGGTAGCGGGGGGTACCCCCACCGGGGAGCTGTTTTTT. Its translation is CASSRVAGGTPTGELFF.

This chain's CDR3 is CASTKGLANYEQYF. For the CDR3, the DNA is TGTGCCAGCACTAAAGGACTAGCGAACTACGAGCAGTACTTC. The chain links TRBV6-2 or TRBV6-3 to TRBJ2-7; 9 positions match TRBD2. This CDR3 has 14 residues. The germline V gene has CDR1 MNHEY and CDR2 SVGEGT. The trim removed 7 bases at V and 3 bases at J, leaving 7 bases unmatched.

The chain recombines TRBV7-6 with TRBJ2-3, with D tentatively TRBD2 (5 bases). The CDR3 has 16 residues. Trimming cost V 2 bases and J 0 bases, with 12 bases left between them. Germline CDR1 is SGHVS and CDR2 is FNYEAQ. The CDR3 here is CASSLSYSGSTDTQYF. The CDR3 coding sequence is TGTGCCAGCAGCTTAAGTTACAGCGGTAGCACAGATACGCAGTATTTT.

This chain uses TRBV2 with TRBJ1-5; D might be TRBD1 (6 bases). Germline-derived CDR1 and CDR2 are SNHLY and FYNNEI. The germline V and J ends were trimmed by 4 bases and 4 bases, with 11 bases remaining between them. CDR3 length: 14 residues. CDR3 in amino acids: CASSVGQGNQPQHF. In nucleotides, the CDR3 is TGTGCCAGCAGTGTAGGGCAGGGGAATCAGCCCCAGCATTTT.

The rearrangement links TRBV3-1 to TRBJ2-7; a possible D gene is TRBD1 (5 bases). The V end lost 8 bases, the J end lost 0 bases, and 8 bases lay between the germline ends. CDR1 LGHDT and CDR2 YNNKEL come from the germline V gene (reference sequence). This CDR3 has 12 residues. CDR3 in DNA: TGTGCCAGCGGCGACAGCTCCTACGAGCAGTACTTC. Protein sequence: CASGDSSYEQYF.